This TCR beta chain was sequenced for a study of blood T cells in healthy people across ages. Findings of the study overall: Long-lived donors carried more naive CD4+ cells and greater diversity than aged donors.

It was with a sample-barcoded 5' primer and a J-beta primer mix that a second PCR of roughly 7 to 12 cycles was run. Through a template-switch adaptor with 12 random nucleotides, each cDNA molecule received a tag. TCRdb itself ran the 5' RACE reads through MiXCR, one entry per CDR3 protein. The profile shows over 750,000 distinct CDR3 sequences, about 25% of them singletons. As regards this clonotype: Its antigen is unknown.

The CDR3 is 15 residues long. Germline V gene data show CDR1 as SGHRS and CDR2 as YFSETQ. V was shortened by 5 bases and J by 5 bases, with 17 bases between the two germline ends. These sequences were also reported in another study, on T cells of mothers and their children. That report adds: Several million TCR beta reads per child versus over 9 million per mother. There was no detection of any persistent microchimeric T cell clones.

This clonotype was obtained from a boy younger than 18 in good health. The genes are TRBV5-1 and TRBJ2-1; a weak D match, TRBD2 (5 bases). The sequenced sample was blood. CDR3 DNA sequence: TGCGCCAGCAGTCTCGGACTTGGGGAAGACAATGAGCAGTTCTTC. It encodes CASSLGLGEDNEQFF.